This TCR beta chain emerged from a study of blood T cell repertoires in COVID-19. The wider study: COVID-19 samples collected from the United States, Italy and Spain covered acute and convalescent phases. From T cells, B-cell-depleted T cells, or PBMCs came the material, which was cDNA or gDNA.

Method: immunoSEQ multiplex PCR; TCRdb's copy keeps in-frame clones and lacks some. The repertoire holds almost 55,000 clones, with 80% to 90% as singletons. This CDR3 spans 12 amino acids. Germline loops: CDR1 LNHDA, CDR2 SQIVND (reference sequence). The germline V and J ends were trimmed by 5 bases and 16 bases, with 18 bases remaining between them. The sequence was obtained from a human donor in a cohort sampled during active COVID-19. Sequenced: peripheral blood. The chain uses TRBV19 and TRBJ2-1; D is unclear. CDR3 coding DNA: TGTGCCAGTAGTGCGTACGGGTCTACAACCTTCTTC. Protein product: CASSAYGSTTFF. Complete variable domain (other parts from reference TRBV19 and TRBJ2-1): DGGITQSPKYLFRKEGQNVTLSCEQNLNHDAMYWYRQDPGQGLRLIYYSQIVNDFQKGDIAEGYSVSREKKESFPLTVTSAQKNPTAFYLCASSAYGSTTFFGPGTRLTVL.